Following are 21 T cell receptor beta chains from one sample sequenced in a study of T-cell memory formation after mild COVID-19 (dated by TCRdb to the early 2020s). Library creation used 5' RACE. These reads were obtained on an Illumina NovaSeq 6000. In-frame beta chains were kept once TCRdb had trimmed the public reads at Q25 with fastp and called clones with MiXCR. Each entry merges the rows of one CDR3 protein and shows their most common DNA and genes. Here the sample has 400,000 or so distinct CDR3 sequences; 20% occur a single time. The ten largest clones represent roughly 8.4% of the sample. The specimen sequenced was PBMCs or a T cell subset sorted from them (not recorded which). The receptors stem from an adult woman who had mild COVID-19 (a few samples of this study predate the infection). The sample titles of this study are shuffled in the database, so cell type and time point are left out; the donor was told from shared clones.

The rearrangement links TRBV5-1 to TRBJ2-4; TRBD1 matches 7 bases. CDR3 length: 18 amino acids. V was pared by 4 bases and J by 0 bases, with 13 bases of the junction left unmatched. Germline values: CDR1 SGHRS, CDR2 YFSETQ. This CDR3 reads CASSPWTGRTLAKNIQYF. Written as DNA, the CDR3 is TGCGCCAGCAGCCCTTGGACAGGCCGAACTTTAGCCAAAAACATTCAGTACTTC. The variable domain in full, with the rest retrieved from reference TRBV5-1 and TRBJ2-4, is KAGVTQTPRYLIKTRGQQVTLSCSPISGHRSVSWYQQTPGQGLQFLFEYFSETQRNKGNFPGRFSGRQFSNSRSEMNVSTLELGDSALYLCASSPWTGRTLAKNIQYFGAGTRLSVL.

CDR3 nucleotides: TGTGCCAGCAGCCCCCGGGGACTCCCATTCCCGGGGTATTTT. Encoded protein: CASSPRGLPFPGYF. The gene calls are TRBV7-8 and TRBJ2-3; TRBD2 is a possible D gene (6 bases). Trimming took 5 bases from V and 14 from J, leaving 23 bases between them. The CDR3 is 14 residues long. The V gene's germline CDR1 is SGHVS and CDR2 FQNEAQ.

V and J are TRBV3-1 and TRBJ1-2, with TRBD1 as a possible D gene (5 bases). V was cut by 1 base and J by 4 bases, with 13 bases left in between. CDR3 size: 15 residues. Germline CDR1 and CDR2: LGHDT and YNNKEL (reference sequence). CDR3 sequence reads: CASSQGSGAPYGYTF. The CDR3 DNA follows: TGTGCCAGCAGCCAAGGCTCCGGGGCCCCCTATGGCTACACCTTC.

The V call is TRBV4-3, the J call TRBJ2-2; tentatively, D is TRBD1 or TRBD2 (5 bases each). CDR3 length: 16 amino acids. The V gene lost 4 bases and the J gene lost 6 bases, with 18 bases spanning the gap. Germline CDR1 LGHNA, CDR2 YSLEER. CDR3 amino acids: CASSLPPVGGPGELFF. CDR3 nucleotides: TGCGCCAGCAGCCTCCCTCCAGTTGGGGGACCCGGGGAGCTGTTTTTT.

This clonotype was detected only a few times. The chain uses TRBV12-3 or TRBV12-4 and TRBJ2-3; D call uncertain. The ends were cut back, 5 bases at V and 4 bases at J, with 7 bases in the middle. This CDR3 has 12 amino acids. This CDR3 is CASSPLSDTQYF. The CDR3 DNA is TGTGCCAGCAGTCCACTATCAGATACGCAGTATTTT.

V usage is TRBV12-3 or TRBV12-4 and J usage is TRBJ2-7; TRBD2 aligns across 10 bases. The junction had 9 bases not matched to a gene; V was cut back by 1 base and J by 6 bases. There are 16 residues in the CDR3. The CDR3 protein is CASSLGPGLAVGEQYF. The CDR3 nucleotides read TGTGCCAGCAGTTTAGGCCCTGGACTAGCGGTTGGCGAGCAGTACTTC.

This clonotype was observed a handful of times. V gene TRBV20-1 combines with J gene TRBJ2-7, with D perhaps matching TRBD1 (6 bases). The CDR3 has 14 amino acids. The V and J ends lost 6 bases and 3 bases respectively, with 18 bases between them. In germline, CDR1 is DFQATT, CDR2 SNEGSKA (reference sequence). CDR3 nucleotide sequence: TGCAGTGCGGGAACAGGGTCACTTCTCTACGAGCAGTACTTC. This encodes CSAGTGSLLYEQYF.

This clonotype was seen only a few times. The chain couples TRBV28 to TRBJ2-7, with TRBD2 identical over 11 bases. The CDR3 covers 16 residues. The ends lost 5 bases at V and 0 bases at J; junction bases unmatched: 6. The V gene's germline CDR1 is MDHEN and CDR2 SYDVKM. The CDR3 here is CASSPAGTSGSYEQYF. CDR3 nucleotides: TGTGCCAGCAGTCCAGCCGGGACTAGCGGCTCCTACGAGCAGTACTTC.

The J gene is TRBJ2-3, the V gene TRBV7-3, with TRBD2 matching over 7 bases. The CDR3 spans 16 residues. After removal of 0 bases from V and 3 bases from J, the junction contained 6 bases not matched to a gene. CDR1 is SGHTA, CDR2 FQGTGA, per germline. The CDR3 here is CASSLTTGGPTDTQYF. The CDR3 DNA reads TGTGCCAGCAGCTTAACGACGGGAGGCCCGACAGATACGCAGTATTTT.

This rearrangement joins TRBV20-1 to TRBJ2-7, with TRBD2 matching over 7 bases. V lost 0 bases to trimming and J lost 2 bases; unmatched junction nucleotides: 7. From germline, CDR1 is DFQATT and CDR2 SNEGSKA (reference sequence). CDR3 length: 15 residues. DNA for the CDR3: TGCAGTGCTAGAGATTGGCGGGAGACCACCTACGAGCAGTACTTC. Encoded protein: CSARDWRETTYEQYF.

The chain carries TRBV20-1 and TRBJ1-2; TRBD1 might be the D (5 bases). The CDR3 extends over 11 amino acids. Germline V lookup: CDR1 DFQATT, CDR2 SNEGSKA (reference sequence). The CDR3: CGAREGYGYTF. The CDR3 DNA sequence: TGCGGGGCCCGCGAAGGGTATGGCTACACCTTC.

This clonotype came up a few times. Here the CDR3 DNA reads TGTGCCAGCAGCTTGAGGAGCGGGAGCTCAGATACGCAGTATTTT. This gives the protein CASSLRSGSSDTQYF. This sequence joins TRBV7-6 and TRBJ2-3; 8 nucleotides line up with TRBD2. The CDR3 totals 15 residues. From germline, CDR1 is SGHVS and CDR2 FNYEAQ. The junction had 6 bases not matched to a gene; V was cut back by 3 bases and J by 4 bases.

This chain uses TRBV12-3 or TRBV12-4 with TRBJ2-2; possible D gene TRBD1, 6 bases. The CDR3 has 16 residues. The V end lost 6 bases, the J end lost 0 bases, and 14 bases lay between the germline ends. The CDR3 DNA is TGTGCCAGCAGGCCTAACAGGGCCGCGAACACCGGGGAGCTGTTTTTT. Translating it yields CASRPNRAANTGELFF.

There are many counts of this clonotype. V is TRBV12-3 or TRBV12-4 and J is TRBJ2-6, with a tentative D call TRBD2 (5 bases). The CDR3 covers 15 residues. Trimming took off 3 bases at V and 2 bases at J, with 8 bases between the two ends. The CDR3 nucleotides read TGTGCCAGCAGTTTTGAGGGAGCTGGGGCCAACGTCCTGACTTTC. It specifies CASSFEGAGANVLTF.

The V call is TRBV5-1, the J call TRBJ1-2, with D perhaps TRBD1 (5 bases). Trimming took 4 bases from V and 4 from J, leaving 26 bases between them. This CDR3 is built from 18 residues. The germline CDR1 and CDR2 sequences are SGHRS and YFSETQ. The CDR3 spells CASSPSFQRQSQFYGYTF. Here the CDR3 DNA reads TGCGCCAGCAGCCCAAGTTTTCAACGACAGAGTCAGTTCTATGGCTACACCTTC.

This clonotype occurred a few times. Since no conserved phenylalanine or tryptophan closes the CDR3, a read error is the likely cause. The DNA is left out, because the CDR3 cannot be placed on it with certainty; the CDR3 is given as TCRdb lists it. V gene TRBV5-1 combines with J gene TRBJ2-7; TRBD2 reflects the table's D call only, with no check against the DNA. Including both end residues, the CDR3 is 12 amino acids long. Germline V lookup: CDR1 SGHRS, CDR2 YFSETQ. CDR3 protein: CASSLSGTLVRR.

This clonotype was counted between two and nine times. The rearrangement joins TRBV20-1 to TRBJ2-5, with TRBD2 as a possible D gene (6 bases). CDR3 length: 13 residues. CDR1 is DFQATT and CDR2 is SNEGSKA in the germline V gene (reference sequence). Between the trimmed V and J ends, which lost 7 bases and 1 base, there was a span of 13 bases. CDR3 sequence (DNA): TGCAGTGTCCACGAGCGGGCCCAAGAGACCCAGTACTTC. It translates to CSVHERAQETQYF.

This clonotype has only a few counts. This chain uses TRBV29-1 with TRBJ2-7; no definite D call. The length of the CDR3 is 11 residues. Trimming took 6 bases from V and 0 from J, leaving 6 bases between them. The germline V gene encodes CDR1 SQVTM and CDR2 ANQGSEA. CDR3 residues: CSVRVSYEQYF. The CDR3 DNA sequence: TGCAGCGTCCGCGTCTCCTACGAGCAGTACTTC.

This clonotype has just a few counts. CDR3 amino acids: CASSRLNRGVENIQYF. In DNA form, the CDR3 reads TGTGCCAGCAGCCGATTGAACAGGGGAGTAGAAAACATTCAGTACTTC. The rearrangement links TRBV7-3 to TRBJ2-4; 7 positions agree with TRBD1. Germline V gives CDR1 SGHTA, CDR2 FQGTGA. This CDR3 region has 16 residues. V trimming: 5 bases; J trimming: 5 bases; junction bases outside the gene matches: 12.

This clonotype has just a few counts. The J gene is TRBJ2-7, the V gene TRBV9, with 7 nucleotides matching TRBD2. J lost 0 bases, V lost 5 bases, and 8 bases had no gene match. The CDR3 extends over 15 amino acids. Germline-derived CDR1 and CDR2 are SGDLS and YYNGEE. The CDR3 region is CASSRGDSGSYEQYF. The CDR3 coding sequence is TGTGCCAGCAGTCGGGGGGATAGCGGCTCCTACGAGCAGTACTTC.

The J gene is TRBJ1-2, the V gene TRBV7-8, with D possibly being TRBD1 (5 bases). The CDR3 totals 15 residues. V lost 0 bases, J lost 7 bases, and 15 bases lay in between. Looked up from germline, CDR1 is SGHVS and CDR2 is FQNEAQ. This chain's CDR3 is CASSLAGGASVGYTF. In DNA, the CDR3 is TGTGCCAGCAGCTTAGCGGGAGGGGCCTCTGTTGGCTACACCTTC.